This T cell receptor (beta chain) was captured in a study of regulatory T cells in long-lasting Graves disease. Study context: The criterion for persistent Graves' disease was over 5 years of antithyroid drugs with positive TSH receptor antibodies. Whole-study findings and limits: Preferential use of TRBV28, TRBJ1-2 and TRBJ2-5 was seen in persistent disease. It was peripheral blood alone, not thyroid tissue, that was studied.

TCR beta libraries were built with iRepertoire HTBI primers and Arm-PCR of CDR3 regions. In TCRdb, the multiplex PCR reads were re-called with MiXCR into one record per CDR3 protein. The table shows a few hundred thousand distinct CDR3 sequences, with 22% occurring only once. Time point in this sample: persistent/refractory GD, antithyroid drugs over 5 years with positive TRAb. The TCR library was prepared using RNA isolated from PBMCs. This clonotype was picked up a small number of times. Its antigen is not known. The CDR3 is 17 amino acids. From germline, CDR1 is SGHAT and CDR2 FQNNGV. V lost 2 bases and J lost 10; bases outside the gene matches: 13.

The sequence derives from a female donor with Graves disease. This sample comprised peripheral blood mononuclear cells (PBMCs), obtained when the disease was refractory, from a patient treated with antithyroid drugs. This chain uses TRBV11-2 with TRBJ1-6; 8 bases align to TRBD1. The DNA for the CDR3 is TGTGCCAGCAGCTTAATCGCTGGCGGACAGGGAGGCTCACCCCTCCACTTT. This sequence encodes CASSLIAGGQGGSPLHF.